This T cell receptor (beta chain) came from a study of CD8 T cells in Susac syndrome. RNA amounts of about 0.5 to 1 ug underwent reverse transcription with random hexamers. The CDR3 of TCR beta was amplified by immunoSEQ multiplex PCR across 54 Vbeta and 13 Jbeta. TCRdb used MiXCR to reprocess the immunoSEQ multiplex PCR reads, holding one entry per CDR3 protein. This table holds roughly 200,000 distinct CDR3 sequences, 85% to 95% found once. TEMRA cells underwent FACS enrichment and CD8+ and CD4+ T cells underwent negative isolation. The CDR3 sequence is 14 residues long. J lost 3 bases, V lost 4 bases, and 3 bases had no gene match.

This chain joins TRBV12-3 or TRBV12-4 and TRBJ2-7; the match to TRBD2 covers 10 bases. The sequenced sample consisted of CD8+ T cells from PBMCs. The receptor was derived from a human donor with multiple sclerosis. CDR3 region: CASSWTSGYYEQYF. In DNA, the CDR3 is TGTGCCAGCAGTTGGACTAGCGGTTACTACGAGCAGTACTTC.